The next 27 T cell receptor beta chains were all read from a single sample in a study of cytomegalovirus exposure and HLA in healthy donors. The study ran its PCR with 60 Vbeta and 13 Jbeta primers. Repertoires were generated with immunoSEQ multiplex PCR, while TCRdb's copy carries only in-frame clones and drops some. The sample consists of more than 95,000 clones, roughly 80% of them appearing once. What was sequenced was PBMCs. The receptors derive from a female donor in good health and CMV-seronegative.

This chain connects TRBV15 to TRBJ1-5, with 8 bases that match TRBD1. The length of the CDR3 is 15 residues. Germline loops: CDR1 LNHNV, CDR2 YYDKDF (reference sequence). V gave up 8 bases and J gave up 5 bases; unmatched junction bases: 11. The CDR3: CATARGQGGHQPQHF. The CDR3 bases are TGTGCCACCGCAAGAGGACAGGGAGGCCATCAGCCCCAGCATTTT.

The rearrangement uses TRBV28 and TRBJ1-3, with TRBD1 as a possible D gene (5 bases). V was cut by 10 bases and J by 7 bases, with 17 bases left in between. The CDR3 length is 13 residues. The V gene's germline CDR1 is MDHEN and CDR2 SYDVKM. The CDR3 DNA reads as TGTGCCATCGGGACGGGAGGAGCGAACACCATATATTTT. This gives the protein CAIGTGGANTIYF.

The V gene is TRBV5-4, the J gene TRBJ2-3; 10 nucleotides align to TRBD2. The V and J ends lost 4 bases and 6 bases, in that order; junction bases with no gene match: 11. The CDR3 sequence is 16 residues long. Germline lookup yields CDR1 SGHNT and CDR2 YYREEE (reference sequence). The CDR3 sequence is CASSLPSGGARDTQYF. In DNA, the CDR3 is TGTGCCAGCAGCCTCCCCAGCGGGGGGGCGAGGGATACGCAGTATTTT. Full variable domain (remainder filled in from reference TRBV5-4 and TRBJ2-3): ETGVTQSPTHLIKTRGQQVTLRCSSQSGHNTVSWYQQALGQGPQFIFQYYREEENGRGNFPPRFSGLQFPNYSSELNVNALELDDSALYLCASSLPSGGARDTQYFGPGTRLTVL.

The chain carries TRBV18 and TRBJ1-2; 7 nucleotides line up with TRBD1. The germline V gene has CDR1 KGHSH and CDR2 LQKENI. V was clipped by 5 bases and J by 9 bases; unmatched bases: 9. The CDR3 extends over 13 amino acids. The CDR3 here is CASSGETGNRYTF. The CDR3 nucleotides read TGTGCCAGCTCAGGAGAGACAGGGAACCGCTACACCTTC.

The chain joins TRBV28 to TRBJ2-3; 14 positions agree with TRBD2. The CDR3 loop spans 16 amino acids. Per germline, CDR1 MDHEN and CDR2 SYDVKM. V trimming: 6 bases; J trimming: 5 bases; junction bases outside the gene matches: 7. In nucleotides, the CDR3 is TGTGCCAGCAGCCAGACTAGCGGGGGGGCCGTAGATACGCAGTATTTT. It specifies CASSQTSGGAVDTQYF.

This clone is categorized as medium-sized. This chain connects TRBV19 to TRBJ2-5; TRBD1 matches 9 bases. There are 16 residues in the CDR3. CDR1 is LNHDA, CDR2 SQIVND, per germline (reference sequence). Trimming at V came to 3 bases and at J to 5 bases, leaving 10 bases not matched to a gene. CDR3 loop: CASSIDGTGFLETQYF. Here the CDR3 DNA reads TGTGCCAGTAGTATCGATGGGACAGGGTTCCTGGAGACCCAGTACTTC.

The chain recombines TRBV23-1 with TRBJ1-1; D is uncertain. TRBV23-1 is labeled an ORF, and its function is uncertain. The CDR3 covers 16 residues. V lost 0 bases, J lost 6 bases, and 17 bases lay in between. DNA of the CDR3: TGCGCCAGCAGTCAATCTGTTGTAGAGGCGGCGGCTGAAGCTTTCTTT. This gives the protein CASSQSVVEAAAEAFF.

The chain couples TRBV12-5 to TRBJ1-1; 8 nucleotides agree with TRBD1. CDR1 and CDR2 from the germline V gene are LGHNT and FRNRAP. V trimming: 6 bases; J trimming: 1 base; junction bases outside the gene matches: 10. The CDR3 totals 16 residues. CDR3 loop: CASGTNRGGWNTEAFF. The DNA for the CDR3 is TGTGCTAGTGGAACCAACAGGGGGGGCTGGAACACTGAAGCTTTCTTT.

This chain connects TRBV28 to TRBJ1-1, with a possible D match to TRBD1 (6 bases). CDR3 length equals 14 residues. Looked up from germline, CDR1 is MDHEN and CDR2 is SYDVKM. Trimming took off 4 bases at V and 11 bases at J, with 20 bases between the two ends. This CDR3 is CASSSTSVQGTAFF. The CDR3 nucleotides are TGTGCCAGCAGTTCGACATCCGTACAGGGTACGGCTTTCTTT.

This clone showed up just a few times. The chain has TRBV5-6 and TRBJ2-5; D is undetermined. The germline V gene encodes CDR1 SGHDT and CDR2 YYEEEE. Deletions cut 6 bases from V and 5 bases from J, with 14 bases between. The CDR3 is made up of 13 amino acids. In DNA, the CDR3 is TGTGCCAGCAAATCCGCCGTCGGGGAGACCCAGTACTTC. It yields the protein CASKSAVGETQYF. The full variable domain, rest sourced from reference TRBV5-6 and TRBJ2-5, is DAGVTQSPTHLIKTRGQQVTLRCSPKSGHDTVSWYQQALGQGPQFIFQYYEEEERQRGNFPDRFSGHQFPNYSSELNVNALLLGDSALYLCASKSAVGETQYFGPGTRLLVL.

A few counts support this clone. The chain recombines TRBV2 with TRBJ1-1; D possibly corresponds to TRBD1 (5 bases). The CDR3 runs to 15 residues. CDR1 and CDR2 from the germline V gene are SNHLY and FYNNEI. V dropped 8 bases and J dropped 3 bases, with 19 bases sitting between them. For the CDR3, the DNA is TGTGCCAGCTTTTCAAGGGGAAGGGTAGACACTGAAGCTTTCTTT. Encoded protein: CASFSRGRVDTEAFF.

This chain joins TRBV7-9 and TRBJ2-7, with D unresolved. The CDR3 sequence is 13 residues long. CDR1 and CDR2 (germline): SEHNR, FQNEAQ (reference sequence). V lost 3 bases to trimming and J lost 5 bases, with 11 bases between them. The CDR3 here is CASSFQGVNEQYF. CDR3 nucleotides: TGTGCCAGCAGCTTCCAAGGAGTCAACGAGCAGTACTTC.

The chain couples TRBV6-5 to TRBJ1-5; 7 positions match TRBD1. Trimming at V came to 4 bases and at J to 6 bases, leaving 3 bases not matched to a gene. Germline CDR1 is MNHEY and CDR2 is SVGAGI. The length of the CDR3 is 13 residues. CDR3 sequence reads: CASSWDRAQPQHF. The CDR3 nucleotides are TGTGCCAGCAGTTGGGACAGAGCTCAGCCCCAGCATTTT.

This chain links TRBV7-3 with TRBJ2-3; tentatively, D is TRBD1 (5 bases). The V gene's germline CDR1 is SGHTA and CDR2 FQGTGA. The CDR3 covers 15 residues. Between the trimmed V and J ends, which lost 2 bases and 2 bases, there was a span of 11 bases. The CDR3 reads CASSLSTGYTDTQYF. The CDR3 DNA reads TGTGCCAGCAGCTTATCTACAGGTTACACAGATACGCAGTATTTT.

This rearrangement joins TRBV6-6 to TRBJ1-6; D not certain. CDR3 length equals 15 residues. V lost 2 bases to trimming and J lost 7 bases, with 12 bases between them. CDR1 is MNHNY and CDR2 is SVGAGI in the germline V gene (reference sequence). The CDR3: CASSYTPGGNSPLHF. The CDR3 DNA is TGTGCCAGCAGTTACACCCCGGGAGGGAATTCACCCCTCCACTTT.

V usage is TRBV18 and J usage is TRBJ2-7; no firm D call. The V gene lost 1 base and the J gene lost 5 bases, with 12 bases spanning the gap. CDR3 size: 14 residues. CDR1 is KGHSH, CDR2 LQKENI, per germline. CDR3 DNA: TGTGCCAGCTCACCACAGACGACATCTCACGAGCAGTACTTC. It codes for CASSPQTTSHEQYF.

This clone was counted a few times. The chain is built from TRBV15 and TRBJ2-3, with D maybe TRBD1 (5 bases). The CDR3 is 17 amino acids. The germline V gene encodes CDR1 LNHNV and CDR2 YYDKDF (reference sequence). The V end lost 0 bases, the J end lost 0 bases, and 13 bases lay between the germline ends. CDR3 coding DNA: TGTGCCACCAGCAGAGATCGAAGGGGTTTGAGCACAGATACGCAGTATTTT. This codes for CATSRDRRGLSTDTQYF.

The V call is TRBV11-3, the J call TRBJ2-5; D perhaps matches TRBD2 (5 bases). Trimming left V 7 bases short and J 5 bases short, with 11 bases between. The CDR3 totals 12 residues. Germline V CDR1 and CDR2: SGHNT, YENEEA. DNA of the CDR3: TGTGCCAGCACTACTAGAGGGGAGACCCAGTACTTC. Its protein product is CASTTRGETQYF. Full variable domain (remainder filled in from reference TRBV11-3 and TRBJ2-5): EAGVVQSPRYKIIEKKQPVAFWCNPISGHNTLYWYLQNLGQGPELLIRYENEEAVDDSQLPKDRFSAERLKGVDSTLKIQPAELGDSAVYLCASTTRGETQYFGPGTRLLVL.

This chain connects TRBV2 to TRBJ2-1; the match to TRBD1 covers 9 bases. The junction had 5 bases not matched to a gene; V was cut back by 6 bases and J by 5 bases. This CDR3 is built from 14 residues. Per germline, CDR1 SNHLY and CDR2 FYNNEI. The CDR3 reads CASSLDRGNNEQFF. The CDR3 DNA reads as TGTGCCAGCAGCTTGGACAGGGGTAACAATGAGCAGTTCTTC.

The gene calls are TRBV7-2 and TRBJ2-4; the match to TRBD2 covers 9 bases. The V segment lost 1 base and the J segment 3 bases; nucleotides outside the gene matches: 10. The CDR3 has 18 amino acids. Germline CDR1 SGHTA, CDR2 FQGNSA. The CDR3 coding sequence is TGTGCCAGCAGCTTAGGAGCGGCGGGGGGGCTCGGCAAAAACATTCAGTACTTC. Its translation is CASSLGAAGGLGKNIQYF. Supplemented by reference TRBV7-2 and TRBJ2-4, the full variable domain reads GAGVSQSPSNKVTEKGKDVELRCDPISGHTALYWYRQSLGQGLEFLIYFQGNSAPDKSGLPSDRFSAERTGGSVSTLTIQRTQQEDSAVYLCASSLGAAGGLGKNIQYFGAGTRLSVL.

The chain carries TRBV9 and TRBJ2-5; TRBD2 matches 8 bases. Germline CDR1 reads SGDLS; CDR2 reads YYNGEE. J lost 5 bases, V lost 4 bases, and 16 bases had no gene match. The CDR3 loop spans 17 amino acids. The CDR3 here is CASSHPAGEASWETQYF. Here the CDR3 DNA reads TGTGCCAGCAGCCACCCAGCGGGGGAAGCTTCATGGGAGACCCAGTACTTC.

This clone was seen only once. The chain uses TRBV11-2 and TRBJ2-7, with TRBD1 matching 8 bases. The junction had 10 bases not matched to a gene; V was cut back by 5 bases and J by 1 base. CDR1 is SGHAT, CDR2 FQNNGV, per germline. CDR3 length: 16 amino acids. The CDR3 here is CASSTGDRRISYEQYF. CDR3 DNA: TGTGCCAGCAGCACGGGGGACAGGAGAATTTCCTACGAGCAGTACTTC.

This chain connects TRBV11-2 to TRBJ2-1; 9 bases are a match to TRBD2. The CDR3 totals 16 residues. J was trimmed by 8 bases and V by 2 bases; bases with no gene match: 10. Germline V gene sequence: CDR1 SGHAT, CDR2 FQNNGV. In nucleotides, the CDR3 is TGTGCCAGCAGCTTAACCCAGGGGACTAGCTGGGATGAGCAGTTCTTC. Protein: CASSLTQGTSWDEQFF.

The J gene is TRBJ2-7, the V gene TRBV7-3, with TRBD2 matching over 9 bases. CDR1 is SGHTA and CDR2 is FQGTGA in the germline V gene. V lost 1 base and J lost 4; bases outside the gene matches: 5. The CDR3 has 15 residues. This CDR3 reads CASSLRAGGEYEQYF. Written as DNA, the CDR3 is TGTGCCAGCAGCTTAAGGGCGGGGGGGGAGTACGAGCAGTACTTC.

The V gene is TRBV11-2, the J gene TRBJ2-7; a weak D match, TRBD2 (6 bases). The CDR3 loop spans 14 amino acids. Germline V gene sequence: CDR1 SGHAT, CDR2 FQNNGV. Trimming pared 1 base from V and 3 bases from J, leaving 10 bases between. The CDR3 bases are TGTGCCAGCAGCTTAGTGGCGGACTACTACGAGCAGTACTTC. Translation: CASSLVADYYEQYF.

The V call is TRBV5-4, the J call TRBJ2-5, with D unclear. The CDR3 runs 16 residues. Germline V CDR1 and CDR2: SGHNT, YYREEE (reference sequence). V was cut by 1 base and J by 3 bases, with 16 bases left in between. In DNA, the CDR3 is TGTGCCAGCAGCTTGAAAGTCTTGCCTACTGAAGAGACCCAGTACTTC. As protein: CASSLKVLPTEETQYF.

This clone was recorded once. V gene TRBV13 combines with J gene TRBJ2-1, with 15 bases aligning to TRBD2. The CDR3 runs 17 residues. The J segment lost 5 bases and the V segment lost 5 bases, leaving 7 bases of the junction unmatched. Germline CDR1 PRHDT, CDR2 FYEKMQ (reference sequence). CDR3 nucleotides: TGTGCCAGCAGCCCACGGACTAGCGGGGGGGTGAACAATGAGCAGTTCTTC. Translated, it gives CASSPRTSGGVNNEQFF.